This entry lists 19 T cell receptor beta chains sequenced from one sample in a study of tumor and adjacent non-tumor tissue in lung cancer. This sample's RNA came from whole unsorted tissue. This non-tumor lung sample came from over 3 cm beyond the tumor edge. A modified ARM-PCR protocol with three rounds of nested PCR amplified TCRbeta. TCRdb passed the multiplex PCR reads through MiXCR, listing each CDR3 protein once. Of some 99,000 distinct CDR3 sequences in the sample, under 65% were seen once. The sequencing sample was made of distant non-tumor lung tissue. These receptors all stem from a man in his sixties with non-small cell lung cancer.

Comment on this clonotype: This clone may be a read error of a much larger clone one base away. V usage is TRBV13 and J usage is TRBJ2-1; D not resolved. The CDR3 has 15 amino acids. Germline V gives CDR1 PRHDT, CDR2 FYEKMQ (reference sequence). V gave up 0 bases and J gave up 4 bases, with 10 bases separating them. CDR3 loop: CASSLGEPRYNEQFF. The CDR3 DNA is TGTGCCAGCAGCTTAGGCGAGCCTAGATACAATGAGCAGTTCTTC. Together with reference TRBV13 and TRBJ2-1, the CDR3 gives the full variable domain: AAGVIQSPRHLIKEKRETATLKCYPIPRHDTVYWYQQGPGQDPQFLISFYEKMQSDKGSIPDRFSAQQFSDYHSELNMSSLELGDSALYFCASSLGEPRYNEQFFGPGTRLTVL.

Comment on this clonotype: No conserved phenylalanine or tryptophan ends this CDR3, so it is likely a read error. The DNA is omitted, as the CDR3 cannot be located on it reliably, and the CDR3 follows TCRdb's listing. V is TRBV11-3 and J is TRBJ2-6. From its first to its last residue, the CDR3 has 15 amino acids. The germline V gene encodes CDR1 SGHNT and CDR2 YENEEA. The CDR3 loop is CASSQQGSEANVLAL.

Remarks on this clonotype: Here the CDR3 omits its conserved ending phenylalanine or tryptophan, so a read error is the likely source. The V call is TRBV11-3, the J call TRBJ2-2, with D possibly being TRBD1 (6 bases). This CDR3 has 16 amino acids. Trimming stripped 1 base from V and 3 bases from J, with 12 bases between. Germline V CDR1 and CDR2: SGHNT, YENEEA. The CDR3 DNA reads as TGTGCCAGCAGCTTAGGGGCAGGGGTGTACACCGGGGAGCTGTTTATT. Translating gives CASSLGAGVYTGELFI.

This clonotype was seen repeatedly, ten times or more. The chain couples TRBV6-6 to TRBJ1-5; D is perhaps TRBD1 (5 bases). The CDR3 spans 14 residues. CDR1 and CDR2 from the germline V gene are MNHNY and SVGAGI (reference sequence). V lost 2 bases and J 4 bases, leaving 9 bases between the germline ends. This chain's CDR3 is CASSYPGDNQPQHF. CDR3 in DNA: TGTGCCAGCAGTTACCCGGGGGATAATCAGCCCCAGCATTTT.

With respect to this clonotype: Its ends do not fully match the called genes, so a read error is possible. The chain carries TRBV13 and TRBJ1-1; D gene ambiguous. Germline CDR1 PRHDT, CDR2 FYEKMQ (reference sequence). This CDR3 spans 13 amino acids. The CDR3, as DNA: TGTGTCAGCAGCCGCCAGTGTAACACTGAAGCTTTCTTT. It translates to CVSSRQCNTEAFF.

Notes on this clonotype: This may be a read error: a much more frequent sequence differs by one nucleotide. This chain joins TRBV13 and TRBJ2-7; D unclear. Germline CDR1 reads PRHDT; CDR2 reads FYEKMQ (reference sequence). This CDR3 is built from 14 residues. Here the CDR3 reads CSSSLASASGEQYF. DNA for the CDR3: TGTTCCAGCAGCTTAGCCTCGGCCTCTGGCGAGCAGTACTTC.

Comments on this clonotype: The junction departs from germline at one end; a sequencing error may be responsible. The chain uses TRBV4-1 and TRBJ1-2; D uncertain. The germline V gene has CDR1 MGHRA and CDR2 YSYEKL. The CDR3 runs 12 residues. CDR3 residues: CACSLSGDDYTF. The CDR3 bases are TGCGCCTGCAGCCTCTCCGGGGATGACTACACCTTC.

This clonotype appeared a few times. The V and J genes are TRBV7-2 and TRBJ2-1; 7 bases align to TRBD2. The ends lost 4 bases at V and 3 bases at J; junction bases unmatched: 12. Germline V CDR1 and CDR2: SGHTA, FQGNSA. CDR3 length equals 17 residues. The chain's CDR3 is CASSSQPPSGFYNEQFF. The CDR3 DNA is TGTGCCAGCAGCTCGCAGCCGCCTAGCGGATTCTACAATGAGCAGTTCTTC.

A word on this clonotype: Since no conserved phenylalanine or tryptophan closes the CDR3, a read error is the likely cause. The chain uses TRBV12-3 or TRBV12-4 and TRBJ2-1; a possible D gene is TRBD1 (5 bases). This CDR3 comprises 14 residues. Trimming removed 2 bases from V and 7 bases from J, with 12 bases in between. CDR3 protein: CASSLFGARNEQFL. CDR3 nucleotides: TGTGCCAGCAGTTTATTTGGGGCTAGGAATGAGCAGTTCTTA.

Turning to this clonotype: The missing conserved phenylalanine or tryptophan at the end of this CDR3 makes a read error likely. This rearrangement joins TRBV11-1 to TRBJ1-1; D gene unclear. CDR1 SGHAT and CDR2 FQDESV come from the germline V gene (reference sequence). The CDR3 contains 14 residues. V lost 2 bases and J lost 7, with 14 bases in between. Here the CDR3 reads CASSLQAGENEAFL. CDR3 nucleotides: TGTGCCAGCAGCTTACAGGCGGGCGAGAATGAAGCTTTCCTT.

To note about this clonotype: The junction differs from germline at one of its ends, possibly a read error. V gene TRBV6-2 or TRBV6-3 combines with J gene TRBJ2-2, with D possibly TRBD2 on 5 matching bases. This CDR3 is built from 16 residues. Germline V gene lookup returns CDR1 MNHEY and CDR2 SVGEGT. CDR3 protein: CASSYPHMVNTGELSF. The CDR3 DNA reads TGTGCCAGCAGTTACCCCCACATGGTCAACACCGGGGAGCTGTCCTTT.

This clonotype turned up a few times. The gene calls are TRBV25-1 and TRBJ2-5; TRBD2 agrees at 9 bases. Per germline, CDR1 MGHDK and CDR2 SYGVNS. The V segment lost 9 bases and the J segment 5 bases; nucleotides outside the gene matches: 4. This CDR3 has 12 amino acids. The CDR3 region has the DNA TGTGCCAGTAGCGGGAGAGGGGAGACCCAGTACTTC. Translating it yields CASSGRGETQYF. The whole variable domain, remainder taken from reference TRBV25-1 and TRBJ2-5, is EADIYQTPRYLVIGTGKKITLECSQTMGHDKMYWYQQDPGMELHLIHYSYGVNSTEKGDLSSESTVSRIRTEHFPLTLESARPSHTSQYLCASSGRGETQYFGPGTRLLVL.

This clonotype came up many times. The gene calls are TRBV12-3 or TRBV12-4 and TRBJ2-5; D not resolved. The CDR3 runs to 13 residues. Trimming removed 3 bases from V and 5 bases from J, with 10 bases in between. The chain's CDR3 is CASSFLLTETQYF. For the CDR3, the DNA is TGTGCCAGCAGTTTTTTGCTAACGGAGACCCAGTACTTC.

In regard to this clonotype: At one end, the junction sequence differs from germline, possibly due to a read error. The rearrangement links TRBV5-4 to TRBJ1-3; D perhaps matches TRBD1 (5 bases). Germline CDR1 and CDR2: SGHNT and YYREEE (reference sequence). The CDR3 has 14 amino acids. The CDR3 loop reads CASGLAGTGNTIYF. Written as DNA, the CDR3 is TGTGCCAGCGGCTTGGCAGGGACTGGAAACACCATATATTTT.

Details on this clonotype: The CDR3 carries no conserved terminal phenylalanine or tryptophan, so it likely arises from a read error. The chain uses TRBV11-1 and TRBJ1-6; 8 bases line up with TRBD1. CDR1 is SGHAT and CDR2 is FQDESV in the germline V gene (reference sequence). There are 15 residues in the CDR3. The chain's CDR3 is CATSTVTGGISPLHY. CDR3 bases: TGTGCCACCAGCACCGTCACAGGGGGAATTTCACCCCTCCACTAT.

As regards this clonotype: Since no conserved phenylalanine or tryptophan closes the CDR3, a read error is the likely cause. The V call is TRBV10-3, the J call TRBJ2-7; 9 nucleotides line up with TRBD1. The CDR3 runs 14 residues. Germline V gene data show CDR1 as ENHRY and CDR2 as SYGVKD. This CDR3 reads CVSKKGDREGEQYL. The DNA for the CDR3 is TGTGTCTCAAAAAAGGGGGACAGGGAGGGCGAGCAGTACTTA.

About this clonotype: At one end, the junction sequence differs from germline, possibly due to a read error. The genes are TRBV24-1 and TRBJ2-2; the D gene could be TRBD1 or TRBD2 (5 bases each). The germline CDR1 and CDR2 sequences are KGHDR and SFDVKD. The CDR3 contains 14 residues. CDR3 region: CATSDRQITGKLFF. The CDR3 DNA reads TGTGCCACCAGTGATCGACAGATCACCGGGAAGCTGTTTTTT.

On this clonotype: A single base separates this from a much larger clone, so it may be a read error. Here the CDR3 reads CASSSQGGALSTEAFF. For the CDR3, the DNA is TGTGCCAGCAGTTCGCAGGGGGGGGCGTTGAGCACTGAAGCTTTCTTT. The chain uses TRBV12-3 or TRBV12-4 and TRBJ1-1, with 7 bases lining up with TRBD1. With 4 bases clipped from V and 4 bases from J, the junction kept 12 bases outside the gene matches. The CDR3 loop spans 16 amino acids.

As to this clonotype: At one end, the junction sequence differs from germline, possibly due to a read error. The chain couples TRBV20-1 to TRBJ1-1, with TRBD1 identical over 9 bases. The length of the CDR3 is 17 residues. Per the germline V gene, CDR1 is DFQATT and CDR2 is SNEGSKA (reference sequence). CDR3 amino acids: CSARDFRQGVVNTEALF. The CDR3 DNA reads as TGCAGTGCTAGAGATTTTCGACAGGGGGTCGTGAACACTGAAGCTTTATTT.